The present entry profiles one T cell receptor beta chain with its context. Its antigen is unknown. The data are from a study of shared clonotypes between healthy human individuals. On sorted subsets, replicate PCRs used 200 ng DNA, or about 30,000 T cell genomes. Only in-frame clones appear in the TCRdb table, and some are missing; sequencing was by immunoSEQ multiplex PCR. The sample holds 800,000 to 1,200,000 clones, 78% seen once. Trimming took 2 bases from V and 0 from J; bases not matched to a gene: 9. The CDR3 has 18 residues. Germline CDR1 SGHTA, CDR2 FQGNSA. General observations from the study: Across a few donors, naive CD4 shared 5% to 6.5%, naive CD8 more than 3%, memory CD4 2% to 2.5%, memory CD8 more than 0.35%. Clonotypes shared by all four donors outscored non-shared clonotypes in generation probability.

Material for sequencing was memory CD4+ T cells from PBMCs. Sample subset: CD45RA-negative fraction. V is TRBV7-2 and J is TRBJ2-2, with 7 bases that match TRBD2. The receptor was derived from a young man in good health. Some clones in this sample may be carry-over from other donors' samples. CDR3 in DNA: TGTGCCAGCAGCTTAACGGGCTCGGCGGGAGCGAACACCGGGGAGCTGTTTTTT. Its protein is CASSLTGSAGANTGELFF.